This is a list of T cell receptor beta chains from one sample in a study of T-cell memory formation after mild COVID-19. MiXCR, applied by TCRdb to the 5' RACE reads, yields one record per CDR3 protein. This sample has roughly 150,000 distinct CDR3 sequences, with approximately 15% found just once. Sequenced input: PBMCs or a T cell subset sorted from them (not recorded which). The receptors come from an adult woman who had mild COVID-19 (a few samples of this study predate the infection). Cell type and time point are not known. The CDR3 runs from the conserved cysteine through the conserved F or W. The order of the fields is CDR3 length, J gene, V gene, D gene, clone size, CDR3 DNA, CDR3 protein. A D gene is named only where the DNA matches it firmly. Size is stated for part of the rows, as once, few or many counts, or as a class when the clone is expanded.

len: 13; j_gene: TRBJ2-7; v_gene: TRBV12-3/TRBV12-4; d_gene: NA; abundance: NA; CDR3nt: TGTGCCACCTCACCCCGCCGGGCGGGGGAGCAGTACTTC; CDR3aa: CATSPRRAGEQYF
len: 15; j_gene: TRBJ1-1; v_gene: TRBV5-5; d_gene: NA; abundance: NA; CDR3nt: TGTGCCAGCAGCTTGGGTCCAGGGAGGAACACTGAAGCTTTCTTT; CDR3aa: CASSLGPGRNTEAFF
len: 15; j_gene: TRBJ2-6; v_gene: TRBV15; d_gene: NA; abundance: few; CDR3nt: TGTGCCACCAGCAGAGATGCAGCTGGGGCCAACGTCCTGACTTTC; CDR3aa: CATSRDAAGANVLTF
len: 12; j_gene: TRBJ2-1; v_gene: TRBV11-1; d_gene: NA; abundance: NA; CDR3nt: TGTGCCAGCAGGGGAGCTCCCAATGAGCAGTTCTTC; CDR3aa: CASRGAPNEQFF
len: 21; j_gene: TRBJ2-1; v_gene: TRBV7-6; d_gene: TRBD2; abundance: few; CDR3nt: TGTGCCAGCAGCTTAAGGGCACCGGGACTAGCGGGACTGAGCTCCTACAATGAGCAGTTCTTC; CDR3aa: CASSLRAPGLAGLSSYNEQFF
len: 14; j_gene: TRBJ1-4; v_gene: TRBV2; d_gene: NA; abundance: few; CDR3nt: TGTGCCAGCAGGGGGACCTACTTGGGGGAAAAACTGTTTTTT; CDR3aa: CASRGTYLGEKLFF
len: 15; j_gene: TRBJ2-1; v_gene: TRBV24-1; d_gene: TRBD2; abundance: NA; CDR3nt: TGTGCCACCAGTGATTTGAGTGGCGGGACTACTGAGCAGTTCTTC; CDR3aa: CATSDLSGGTTEQFF
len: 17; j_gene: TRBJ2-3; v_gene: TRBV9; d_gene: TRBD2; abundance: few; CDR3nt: TGTGCCAGCAGCGCGGCCGGGACTAGCGGGTCCACAGATACGCAGTATTTT; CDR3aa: CASSAAGTSGSTDTQYF
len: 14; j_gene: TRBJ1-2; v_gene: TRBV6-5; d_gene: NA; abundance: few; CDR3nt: TGTGCCAGCAGAAGGACGACAGTTTACTATGGCTACACCTTC; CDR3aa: CASRRTTVYYGYTF
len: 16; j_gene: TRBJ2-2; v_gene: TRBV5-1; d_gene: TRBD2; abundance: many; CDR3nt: TGCGCCAGCAGCTTACGACTAGCGGGGAACACCGGGGAGCTGTTTTTT; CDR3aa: CASSLRLAGNTGELFF
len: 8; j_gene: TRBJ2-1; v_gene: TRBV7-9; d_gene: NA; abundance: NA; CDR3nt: TGTGCTAACAATGAGCAGTTCTTC; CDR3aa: CANNEQFF
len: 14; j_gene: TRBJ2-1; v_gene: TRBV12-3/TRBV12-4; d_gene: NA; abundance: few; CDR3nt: TGTGCCAGCAGTTTTGTCGGCTTGGGGGACGAGCAGTTCTTC; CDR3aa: CASSFVGLGDEQFF
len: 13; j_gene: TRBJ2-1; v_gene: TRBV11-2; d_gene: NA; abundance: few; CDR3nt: TGTGCCAGCAGCGACCTTGGCCAGGATGAGCAGTTCTTC; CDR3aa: CASSDLGQDEQFF
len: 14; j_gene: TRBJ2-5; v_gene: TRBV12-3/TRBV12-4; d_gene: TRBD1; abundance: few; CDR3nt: TGTGCCAGCAGACCGGGACAGGGGCAAGAGACCCAGTACTTC; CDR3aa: CASRPGQGQETQYF
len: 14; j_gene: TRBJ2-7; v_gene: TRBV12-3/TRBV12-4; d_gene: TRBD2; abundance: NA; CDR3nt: TGTGCCAGCAGCCCCGGGAGGAGATTAAACAGAGAGTACTTC; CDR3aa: CASSPGRRLNREYF
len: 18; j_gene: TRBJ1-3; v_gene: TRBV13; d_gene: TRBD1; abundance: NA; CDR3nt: TGTGCCAGCAGCCCGGGGACAGTCTATCTAGGATTCGGAAACACCATATATTTT; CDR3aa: CASSPGTVYLGFGNTIYF
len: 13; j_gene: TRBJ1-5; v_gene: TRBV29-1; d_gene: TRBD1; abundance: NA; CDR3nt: TGCAGCGTCGAGACAGGGAATAATCAGCCCCAGCATTTT; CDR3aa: CSVETGNNQPQHF
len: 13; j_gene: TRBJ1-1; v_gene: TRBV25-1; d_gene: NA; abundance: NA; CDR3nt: TGTGCCAGCAGACAGGGCTTCAGCACTGAAGCTTTCTTT; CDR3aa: CASRQGFSTEAFF
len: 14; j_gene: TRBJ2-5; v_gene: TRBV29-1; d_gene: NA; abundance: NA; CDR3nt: TGCAGCGTCCTTCCGGGACTGGCCCGAGAGACCCAGTACTTC; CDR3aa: CSVLPGLARETQYF
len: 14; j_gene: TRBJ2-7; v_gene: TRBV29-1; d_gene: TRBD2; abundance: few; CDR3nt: TGCAGCGTGGGAGGACTAGCGGCTTCCTACGAGCAGTACTTC; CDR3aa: CSVGGLAASYEQYF
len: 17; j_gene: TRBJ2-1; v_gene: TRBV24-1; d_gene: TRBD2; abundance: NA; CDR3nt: TGTGCCACCAGTGACCAGACTAGCGGGGTCTCCTACAATGAGCAGTTCTTC; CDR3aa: CATSDQTSGVSYNEQFF
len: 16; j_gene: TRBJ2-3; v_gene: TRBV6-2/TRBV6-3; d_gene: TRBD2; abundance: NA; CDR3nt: TGTGCCAGCAGTTCCCGAGCGGGGGAATTCACAGATACGCAGTATTTT; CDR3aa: CASSSRAGEFTDTQYF
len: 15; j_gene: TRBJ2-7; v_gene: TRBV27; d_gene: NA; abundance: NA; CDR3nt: TGTGCCAGCAGTTTACAATGGCACCTCTCCTACGAGCAGTACTTC; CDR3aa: CASSLQWHLSYEQYF
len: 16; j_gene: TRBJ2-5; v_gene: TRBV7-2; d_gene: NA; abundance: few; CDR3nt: TGTGCCAGCAGCTTAGGGGGTCGGTGGCGGGGAGAGACCCAGTACTTC; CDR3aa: CASSLGGRWRGETQYF
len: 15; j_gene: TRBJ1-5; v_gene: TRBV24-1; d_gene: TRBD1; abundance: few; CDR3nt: TGTGCCACCAGTCATACGGGACAGGGGCATCAGCCCCAGCATTTT; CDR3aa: CATSHTGQGHQPQHF
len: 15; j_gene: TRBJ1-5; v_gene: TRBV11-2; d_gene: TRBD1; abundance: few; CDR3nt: TGTGCCAGCAGCTCGACAGGGGTAGACAATCAGCCCCAGCATTTT; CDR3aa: CASSSTGVDNQPQHF
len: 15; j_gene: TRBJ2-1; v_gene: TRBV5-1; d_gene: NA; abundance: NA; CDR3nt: TGCGCCAGCAGCTTGGCCGTCGCAGGTTGGAATGAGCAGTTCTTC; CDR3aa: CASSLAVAGWNEQFF
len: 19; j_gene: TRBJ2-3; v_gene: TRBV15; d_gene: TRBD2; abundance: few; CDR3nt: TGTGCCACCAGCAGATTTCCCAGGACTAGCGGCCTAAGCACAGATACGCAGTATTTT; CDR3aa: CATSRFPRTSGLSTDTQYF
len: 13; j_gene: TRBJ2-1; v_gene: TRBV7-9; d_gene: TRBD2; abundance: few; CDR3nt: TGTGCCAGCAGCTATCCCGCGGGGGATGAGCAGTTCTTC; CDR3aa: CASSYPAGDEQFF
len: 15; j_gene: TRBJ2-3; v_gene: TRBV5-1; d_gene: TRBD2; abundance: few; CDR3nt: TGCGCCAGCAGCTTCGGCACTAGCGGGGTGGATACGCAGTATTTT; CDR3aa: CASSFGTSGVDTQYF
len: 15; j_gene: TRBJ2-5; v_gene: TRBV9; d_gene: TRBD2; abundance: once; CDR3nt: TGTGCCAGCAGCGTAAGCGGGGGGCCCCAAGAGACCCAGTACTTC; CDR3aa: CASSVSGGPQETQYF
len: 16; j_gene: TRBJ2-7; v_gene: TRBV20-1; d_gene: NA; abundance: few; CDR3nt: TGCAGTGCTAGAGATCAGCGGAGGGCCCTCGTAAACGAGCAGTACTTC; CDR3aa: CSARDQRRALVNEQYF
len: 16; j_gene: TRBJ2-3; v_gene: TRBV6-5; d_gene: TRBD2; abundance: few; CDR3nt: TGTGCCAGCAGTTACGTGCGGGAGGGCCCCACAGATACGCAGTATTTT; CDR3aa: CASSYVREGPTDTQYF
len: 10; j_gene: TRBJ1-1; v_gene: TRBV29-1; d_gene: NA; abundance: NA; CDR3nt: TGCAGCGGTGTGGATACTGAAGCTTTCTTT; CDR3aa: CSGVDTEAFF
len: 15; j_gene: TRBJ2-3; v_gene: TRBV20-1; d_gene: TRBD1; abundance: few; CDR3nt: TGCAGTGCTAGAGATGGGGGACAGGGTGTTGATACGCAGTATTTT; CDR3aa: CSARDGGQGVDTQYF
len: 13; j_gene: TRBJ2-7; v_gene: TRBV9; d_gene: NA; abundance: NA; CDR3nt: TGTGCCAGCAGCGCCAATTCAGGGTACGAGCAGTACTTC; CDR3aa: CASSANSGYEQYF
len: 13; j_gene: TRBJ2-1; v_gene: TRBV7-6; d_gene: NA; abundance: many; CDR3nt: TGTGCCAGCAGCTCTTCTCCTACCATGTTGGCGTTCTTC; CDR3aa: CASSSSPTMLAFF
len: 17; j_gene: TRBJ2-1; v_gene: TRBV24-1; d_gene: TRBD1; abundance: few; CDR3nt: TGTGCCACCAGTGACCGAAGGACAGGGTGGGGTTACAATGAGCAGTTCTTC; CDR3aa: CATSDRRTGWGYNEQFF
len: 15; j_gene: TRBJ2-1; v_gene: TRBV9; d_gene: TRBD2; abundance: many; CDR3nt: TGTGCCAGCAGCTTATCTAGCGGGGGATACAATGAGCAGTTCTTC; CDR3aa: CASSLSSGGYNEQFF
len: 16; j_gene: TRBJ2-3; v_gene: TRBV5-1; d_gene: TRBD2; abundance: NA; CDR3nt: TGCGCCAGCAGCTCGGGGGGTACTTTCTCCACAGATACGCAGTATTTT; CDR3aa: CASSSGGTFSTDTQYF
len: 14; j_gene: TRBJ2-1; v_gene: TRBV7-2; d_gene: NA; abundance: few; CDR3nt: TGTGCCAGCAGCCCGTCTAGGGCGGAAGGTGAGCAGTTCTTC; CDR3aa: CASSPSRAEGEQFF